Listed below are T cell receptor beta chains from one sample, sequenced in a study of cytomegalovirus exposure and HLA in healthy donors. Profiled with immunoSEQ multiplex PCR; TCRdb holds only in-frame clones, not every one. The table records 150,000 to 180,000 clones, 85% to 90% of them present only once. The source material was PBMCs. The receptors here all came from a human donor in good health. Both conserved end residues are part of each CDR3. The D gene is left open where the match is weak. Size tells how often a clone was seen (once, few, many) or the class of an expanded clone, and some rows leave it out.

TRBV25-1	.	TRBJ1-2	.	TGTGCCAGCAGTGAACACAGCTATGGCTACACCTTC	CASSEHSYGYTF
TRBV10-2	.	TRBJ2-7	.	TGCGCCAGCAGTTTGGCGTCTGGACTGACTTACGAGCAGTACTTC	CASSLASGLTYEQYF
TRBV27	once	TRBJ2-1	TRBD1	TGTGCCAGCAGCACCGGACAGGGGATGGTGAATGAGCAGTTCTTC	CASSTGQGMVNEQFF
TRBV7-9	few	TRBJ2-7	.	TGTGCCAGCAGCACTGGAACCGGGACACCGTACGAGCAGTACTTC	CASSTGTGTPYEQYF
TRBV7-2	once	TRBJ1-1	.	TGTGCCAGCAGCTTAAGAGAGGACACTGAAGCTTTCTTT	CASSLREDTEAFF
TRBV2	.	TRBJ1-1	.	TGTGCCAGCAGGAAGAGTAGGGCGGGGGACACTGAAGCTTTCTTT	CASRKSRAGDTEAFF
TRBV19	.	TRBJ2-7	.	TGTGCCAGTACCGACGGGGGAACCGGACGGAGATCCTACGAGCAGTACTTC	CASTDGGTGRRSYEQYF
TRBV7-2	.	TRBJ2-1	.	TGTGCCAGCAGCTTACTTCGATTCCAGGGCAATGAGCAGTTCTTC	CASSLLRFQGNEQFF
TRBV4-2	few	TRBJ2-2	.	TGTGCCAGCAGCCAAGGGGAGAGCGGGGAGCTGTTTTTT	CASSQGESGELFF
TRBV18	.	TRBJ2-7	.	TGTGCCAGCTCTGAACGGGGGAGCCTTACCTACGAGCAGTACTTC	CASSERGSLTYEQYF
TRBV30	.	TRBJ2-1	.	TGTGCCTGGAGTGTACAGAGGGTATCCTCCTACAATGAGCAGTTCTTC	CAWSVQRVSSYNEQFF
TRBV13	.	TRBJ2-7	TRBD1	TGTGCCAGCAGCTTAGGCAGGGGGATAAGTGAGCAGTACTTC	CASSLGRGISEQYF
TRBV4-2	.	TRBJ2-3	TRBD2	TGTGCCAGCAGCCCTAGACTAGCGGGAGGCTCAGATACGCAGTATTTT	CASSPRLAGGSDTQYF
TRBV28	few	TRBJ2-1	TRBD2	TGTGCCAGCAGAACACCGGGACTAGCGATCGATGAGCAGTTCTTC	CASRTPGLAIDEQFF
TRBV7-8	.	TRBJ2-3	.	TGTGCCAGCAGCCCGCAGGTCGGGGTTCGGACAGATACGCAGTATTTT	CASSPQVGVRTDTQYF
TRBV28	.	TRBJ2-3	.	TGTGCCACGGGGCGGGCTAGCGGCACAGATACGCAGTATTTT	CATGRASGTDTQYF
TRBV6-1	once	TRBJ2-7	TRBD2	TGTGCCAGCGACTCGGGGGGCTCCTACGAGCAGTACTTC	CASDSGGSYEQYF
TRBV6-5	.	TRBJ1-1	.	TGTGCCAGCAGTCCACAGGGTGCCACTGAAGCTTTCTTT	CASSPQGATEAFF
TRBV7-9	.	TRBJ1-2	.	TGTGCCAGCAGCACAACATCCGGACAGAACTATGGCTACACCTTC	CASSTTSGQNYGYTF
TRBV7-9	.	TRBJ2-7	.	TGTGCCAGCAGCTTAGCCCCTGTTCGCGAGCAGTACTTC	CASSLAPVREQYF
TRBV11-2	few	TRBJ1-1	.	TGTGCCAGCAGCTTATTTCCAGGCGAAGCTTTCTTT	CASSLFPGEAFF
TRBV7-9	few	TRBJ2-7	TRBD1	TGTGCCAGCAGGTCCGGGACAGGTCGCTACGAGCAGTACTTC	CASRSGTGRYEQYF
TRBV30	.	TRBJ1-5	.	TGTGCCTGGAGTCCCGAGGCGACCCAGCCCCAGCATTTT	CAWSPEATQPQHF
TRBV19	once	TRBJ1-3	TRBD1	TGTGCCAGTAGTGCGGCGGACAGGGCAAACTCTGGAAACACCATATATTTT	CASSAADRANSGNTIYF
TRBV7-2	.	TRBJ1-2	.	TGTGCCAGCAGCCTCTCCTCACTAGGGTATGGCTACACCTTC	CASSLSSLGYGYTF
TRBV5-4	.	TRBJ2-1	TRBD1	TGTGCCAGCAGCCCCTCTGGGACAGGGTTAGTTGAGCAGTTCTTC	CASSPSGTGLVEQFF
TRBV19	.	TRBJ2-2	TRBD1	TGTGCCAGTCTACAGGGGAGCCGGGAGCTGTTTTTT	CASLQGSRELFF
TRBV15	.	TRBJ1-5	TRBD1	TGTGCCACCAGCGTAGACAGGGGCAATCAGCCCCAGCATTTT	CATSVDRGNQPQHF
TRBV2	.	TRBJ1-2	.	TGTGCCAGCTATAACACCTTAAGAGGGAAATTTAACTATGGCTACACCTTC	CASYNTLRGKFNYGYTF
TRBV28	.	TRBJ1-4	TRBD1	TGTGCCACCGTACAGGGGGGTAGTGAAAAACTGTTTTTT	CATVQGGSEKLFF
TRBV18	once	TRBJ2-7	TRBD1	TGTGCCAGCTCACAGGGACAGGGCCCCCTCTACGAGCAGTACTTC	CASSQGQGPLYEQYF